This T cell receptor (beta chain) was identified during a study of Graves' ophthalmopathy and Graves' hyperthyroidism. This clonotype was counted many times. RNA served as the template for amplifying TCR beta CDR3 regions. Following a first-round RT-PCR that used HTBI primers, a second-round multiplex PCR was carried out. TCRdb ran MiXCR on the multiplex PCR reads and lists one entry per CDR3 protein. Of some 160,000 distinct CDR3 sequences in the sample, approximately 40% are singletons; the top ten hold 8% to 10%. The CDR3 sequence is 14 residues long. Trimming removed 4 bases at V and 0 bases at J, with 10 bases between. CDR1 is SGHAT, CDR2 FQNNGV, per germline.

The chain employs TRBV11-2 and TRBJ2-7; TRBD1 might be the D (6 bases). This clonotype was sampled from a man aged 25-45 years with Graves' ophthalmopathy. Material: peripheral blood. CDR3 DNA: TGTGCCAGCAGCTCCTGGGACAACTCCTACGAGCAGTACTTC. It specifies CASSSWDNSYEQYF.